Sequencing of this T cell receptor beta chain was carried out in a study of cytomegalovirus exposure and HLA in healthy donors. Study-level information: The early release's HLA-typed donors yielded some 85 million unique TCRs.

These donors counted as nominally healthy when sampled, but unrecorded immune exposures were likely. The PCR ran on 60 Vbeta and 13 Jbeta primers. Assay used: immunoSEQ multiplex PCR; TCRdb lists only in-frame clones, some missing. The table has approximately 180,000 clones, 80% to 85% seen once. Whole-study findings and limits: Across donors, most TCRs were seen rarely, yet some public ones were widespread. Cytomegalovirus status was reportedly diagnosed by the classifier with high specificity and sensitivity.

Note on this clone: Its antigen is unidentified.

Trimming removed 5 bases from V and 6 bases from J; junction bases left unmatched: 5. Germline lookup yields CDR1 SGHTA and CDR2 FQGNSA. This CDR3 is 15 amino acids long. The rearrangement links TRBV7-2 to TRBJ1-6, with 9 bases lining up with TRBD1. The sample consisted of PBMCs. The receptor was derived from a woman aged 25 to 39 in good health and CMV-seronegative. As DNA, the CDR3 is TGTGCCAGCAGCGGACCGGGACAGGGTAATTCACCCCTCCACTTT. Residues: CASSGPGQGNSPLHF.